Listed below are T cell receptor beta chains from one sample, sequenced in a study of blood T cells in healthy people across ages. TCRdb analysed the 5' RACE reads with MiXCR anew, one entry per CDR3 protein. The sample holds fewer than 1,000,000 distinct CDR3 sequences, around 43% seen once. The sample consisted of blood. The receptors shown here come from a man aged 60-69 years in good health. CDR3s leave out the opening cysteine and the closing phenylalanine or tryptophan.

V gene: TRBV9; J gene: TRBJ2-7; CDR3 protein: ASSVEGGPSYEQY
V gene: TRBV7-2; J gene: TRBJ1-4; CDR3 protein: ASGGGVATNEKLF
V gene: TRBV4-3; J gene: TRBJ1-1; CDR3 protein: ASSQGSGGISTEAF
V gene: TRBV7-9; J gene: TRBJ2-5; CDR3 protein: ASSRAHQETQY
V gene: TRBV7-9; J gene: TRBJ1-2; CDR3 protein: ASSVGSYNGYT
V gene: TRBV6-2/TRBV6-3; J gene: TRBJ2-5; CDR3 protein: ASSSRTGGETQY
V gene: TRBV3-1; J gene: TRBJ1-2; CDR3 protein: ASSRQPLRDGGYT
V gene: TRBV30; J gene: TRBJ2-1; CDR3 protein: AWRVQTMNNEQF
V gene: TRBV7-9; J gene: TRBJ1-1; CDR3 protein: ASSLSSGQGGTEAF
V gene: TRBV29-1; J gene: TRBJ2-3; CDR3 protein: SVGGQGGGLDTQY
V gene: TRBV28; J gene: TRBJ2-1; CDR3 protein: ASRPGTSRYNEQF
V gene: TRBV20-1; J gene: TRBJ1-1; CDR3 protein: SATGSLGAEAF
V gene: TRBV12-3/TRBV12-4; J gene: TRBJ1-4; CDR3 protein: ASTRDGKLF
V gene: TRBV13; J gene: TRBJ2-7; CDR3 protein: ASKQGTGSQSYEQY
V gene: TRBV20-1; J gene: .; CDR3 protein: SASPPEKNIQY
V gene: TRBV7-8; J gene: TRBJ2-1; CDR3 protein: ASSFLSPKGNEQF
V gene: TRBV3-1; J gene: TRBJ2-3; CDR3 protein: ASSLKLESSTDTQY
V gene: TRBV27; J gene: TRBJ2-3; CDR3 protein: ASMDLARGTQY
V gene: TRBV7-9; J gene: TRBJ2-7; CDR3 protein: ASSKRDIPYEQY
V gene: TRBV4-3; J gene: TRBJ1-5; CDR3 protein: ASSQGVSDQPQH
V gene: TRBV29-1; J gene: TRBJ2-5; CDR3 protein: SVLQGATETQY
V gene: TRBV7-2; J gene: TRBJ2-1; CDR3 protein: ASSLSVSGGANEQF
V gene: TRBV5-1; J gene: TRBJ2-1; CDR3 protein: ASSFGIWAVREGEQF
V gene: TRBV4-3; J gene: TRBJ1-4; CDR3 protein: ASSQELGKDNEKLF
V gene: TRBV20-1; J gene: TRBJ1-1; CDR3 protein: SARDGGGVKTEAF
V gene: TRBV20-1; J gene: TRBJ1-4; CDR3 protein: SARGQIATNEKLF
V gene: TRBV7-2; J gene: TRBJ1-6; CDR3 protein: ASSLGQPYNSPLH
V gene: TRBV3-1; J gene: TRBJ2-3; CDR3 protein: ASSQEPGTQY
V gene: TRBV12-3/TRBV12-4; J gene: TRBJ2-7; CDR3 protein: ASSPGQGAMGEQY
V gene: TRBV2; J gene: TRBJ2-2; CDR3 protein: ASGTGRLF
V gene: TRBV27; J gene: TRBJ2-1; CDR3 protein: ASRSAPSYNEQF